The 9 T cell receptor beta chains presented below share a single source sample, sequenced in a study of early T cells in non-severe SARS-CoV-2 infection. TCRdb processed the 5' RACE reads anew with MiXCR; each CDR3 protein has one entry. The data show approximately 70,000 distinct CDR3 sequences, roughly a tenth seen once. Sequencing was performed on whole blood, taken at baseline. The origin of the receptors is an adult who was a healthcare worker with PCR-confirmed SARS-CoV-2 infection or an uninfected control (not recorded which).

Here the CDR3 reads CASSLQASTDTQYF. CDR3 DNA sequence: TGTGCCAGCAGCTTACAGGCAAGCACAGATACGCAGTATTTT. V is TRBV7-9 and J is TRBJ2-3; D is unclear. CDR3 length: 14 residues. V gave up 2 bases and J gave up 0 bases, with 6 bases separating them. Per the germline V gene, CDR1 is SEHNR and CDR2 is FQNEAQ (reference sequence).

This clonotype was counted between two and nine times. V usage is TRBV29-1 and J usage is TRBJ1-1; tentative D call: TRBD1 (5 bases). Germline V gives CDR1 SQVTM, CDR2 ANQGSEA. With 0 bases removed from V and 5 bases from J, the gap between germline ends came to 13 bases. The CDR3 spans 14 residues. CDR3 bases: TGCAGCGTTGAAGATGTCGGGGCGCGGACTGAAGCTTTCTTT. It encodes CSVEDVGARTEAFF.

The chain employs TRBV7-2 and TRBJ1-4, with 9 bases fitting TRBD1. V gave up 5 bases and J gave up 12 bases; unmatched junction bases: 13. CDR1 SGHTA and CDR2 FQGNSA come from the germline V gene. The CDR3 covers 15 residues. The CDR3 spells CASSPQGASFKELFF. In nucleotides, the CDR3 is TGTGCCAGCAGCCCACAGGGGGCGAGCTTCAAGGAACTGTTTTTT.

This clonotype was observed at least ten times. The CDR3 DNA reads TGCAGCGTTGGGACTATCCAGTTGGGAGATACGCAGTATTTT. Amino acid sequence: CSVGTIQLGDTQYF. The rearrangement links TRBV29-1 to TRBJ2-3; maybe TRBD2 (6 bases). CDR3 length equals 14 residues. Between the trimmed V and J ends, which lost 4 bases and 5 bases, there was a span of 16 bases. Germline loops: CDR1 SQVTM, CDR2 ANQGSEA.

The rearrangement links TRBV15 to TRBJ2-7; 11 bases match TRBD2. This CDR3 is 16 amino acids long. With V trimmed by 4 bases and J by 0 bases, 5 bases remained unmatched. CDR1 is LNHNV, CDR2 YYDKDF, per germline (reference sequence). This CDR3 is CATSKGTSGSSYEQYF. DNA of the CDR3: TGTGCCACCAGCAAAGGGACTAGCGGCAGCTCCTACGAGCAGTACTTC.

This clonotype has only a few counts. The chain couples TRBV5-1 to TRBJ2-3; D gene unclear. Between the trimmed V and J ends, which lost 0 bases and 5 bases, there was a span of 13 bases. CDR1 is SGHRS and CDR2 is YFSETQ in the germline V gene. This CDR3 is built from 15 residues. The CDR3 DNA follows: TGCGCCAGCAGCTTGGCCCCCTCTCGAGAAGATACGCAGTATTTT. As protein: CASSLAPSREDTQYF.

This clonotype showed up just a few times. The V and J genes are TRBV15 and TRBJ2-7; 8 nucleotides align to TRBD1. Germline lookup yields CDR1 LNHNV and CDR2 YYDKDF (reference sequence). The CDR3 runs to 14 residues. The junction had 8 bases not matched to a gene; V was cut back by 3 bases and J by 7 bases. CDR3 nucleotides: TGTGCCACCAGCAGGAGGGGGACAGGAAGAGAGCAGTACTTC. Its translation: CATSRRGTGREQYF.

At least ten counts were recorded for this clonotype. The CDR3 spells CASSQDIDRRGGYTF. The CDR3 bases are TGCGCCAGCAGCCAAGATATAGACAGGAGGGGTGGCTACACCTTC. The rearrangement links TRBV4-1 to TRBJ1-2; D possibly corresponds to TRBD1 (6 bases). CDR3 length equals 15 residues. Trimming stripped 0 bases from V and 7 bases from J, with 15 bases between. Germline CDR1 reads MGHRA; CDR2 reads YSYEKL.

The CDR3 coding sequence is TGTGCCAGCAGTCCCGCCGTTGGGACATCGGGGCGAGCTTTCTTT. Protein sequence: CASSPAVGTSGRAFF. This chain uses TRBV2 with TRBJ1-1; D might be TRBD1 (6 bases). The CDR3 consists of 15 residues. Trimming took 5 bases from V and 10 from J, leaving 23 bases between them. Germline loops: CDR1 SNHLY, CDR2 FYNNEI.